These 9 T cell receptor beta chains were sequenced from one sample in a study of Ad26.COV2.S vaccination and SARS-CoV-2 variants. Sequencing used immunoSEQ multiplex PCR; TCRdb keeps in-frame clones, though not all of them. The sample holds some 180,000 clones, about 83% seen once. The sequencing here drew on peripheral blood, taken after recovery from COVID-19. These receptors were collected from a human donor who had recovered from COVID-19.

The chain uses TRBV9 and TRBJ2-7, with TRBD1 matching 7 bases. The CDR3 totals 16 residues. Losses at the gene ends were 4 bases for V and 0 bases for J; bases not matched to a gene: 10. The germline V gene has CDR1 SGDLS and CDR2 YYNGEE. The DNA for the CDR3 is TGTGCCAGCAGCCCCACTCCCGGGACAGACTCCTACGAGCAGTACTTC. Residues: CASSPTPGTDSYEQYF.

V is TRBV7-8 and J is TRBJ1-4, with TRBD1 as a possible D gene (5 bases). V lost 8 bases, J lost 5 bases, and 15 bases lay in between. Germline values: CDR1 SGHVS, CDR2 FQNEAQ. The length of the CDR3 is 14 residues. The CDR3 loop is CASGTSTWNEKLFF. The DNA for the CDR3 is TGTGCCAGCGGGACCTCAACTTGGAATGAAAAACTGTTTTTT.

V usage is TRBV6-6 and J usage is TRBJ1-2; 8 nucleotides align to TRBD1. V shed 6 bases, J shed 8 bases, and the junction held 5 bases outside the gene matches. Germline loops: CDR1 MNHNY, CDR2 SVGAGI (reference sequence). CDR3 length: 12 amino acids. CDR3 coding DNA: TGTGCCAGCAGCGAGGACAGGGTCGGCTACACCTTC. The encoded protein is CASSEDRVGYTF.

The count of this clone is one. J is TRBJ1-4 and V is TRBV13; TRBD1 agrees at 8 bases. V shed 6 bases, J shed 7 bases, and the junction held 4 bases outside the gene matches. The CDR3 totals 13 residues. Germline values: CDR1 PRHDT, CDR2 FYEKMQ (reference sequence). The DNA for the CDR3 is TGTGCCAGCAGTTCCGGGACAGGTGAAAAACTGTTTTTT. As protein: CASSSGTGEKLFF.

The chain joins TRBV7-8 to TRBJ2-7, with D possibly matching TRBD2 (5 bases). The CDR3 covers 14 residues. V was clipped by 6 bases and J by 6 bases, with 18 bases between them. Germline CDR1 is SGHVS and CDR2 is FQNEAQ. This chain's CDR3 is CASSLPGFQREQYF. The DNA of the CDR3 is TGTGCCAGCAGTTTGCCGGGATTTCAACGCGAGCAGTACTTC.

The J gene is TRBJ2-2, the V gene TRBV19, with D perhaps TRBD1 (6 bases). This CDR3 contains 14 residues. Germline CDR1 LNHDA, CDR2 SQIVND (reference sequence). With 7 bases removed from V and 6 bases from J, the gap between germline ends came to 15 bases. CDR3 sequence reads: CASIGGKWSGELFF. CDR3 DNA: TGTGCCAGTATAGGGGGAAAATGGTCCGGGGAGCTGTTTTTT.

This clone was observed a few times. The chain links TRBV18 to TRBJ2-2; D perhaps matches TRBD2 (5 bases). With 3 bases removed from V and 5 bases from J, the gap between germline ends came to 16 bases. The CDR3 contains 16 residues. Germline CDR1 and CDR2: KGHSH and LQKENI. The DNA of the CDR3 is TGTGCCAGCTCACCGAACCACGGGCGCGGGACCGGGGAGCTGTTTTTT. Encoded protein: CASSPNHGRGTGELFF.

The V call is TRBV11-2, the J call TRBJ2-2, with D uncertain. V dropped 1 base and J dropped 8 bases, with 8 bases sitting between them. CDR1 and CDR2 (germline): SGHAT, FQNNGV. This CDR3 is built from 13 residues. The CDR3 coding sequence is TGTGCCAGCAGCTTAGTCAGTGCAGGGGAGCTGTTTTTT. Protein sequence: CASSLVSAGELFF.

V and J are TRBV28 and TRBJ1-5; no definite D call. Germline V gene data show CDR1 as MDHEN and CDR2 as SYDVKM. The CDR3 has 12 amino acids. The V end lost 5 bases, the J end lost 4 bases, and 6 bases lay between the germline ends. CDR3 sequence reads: CASSGVNQPQHF. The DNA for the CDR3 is TGTGCCAGCAGTGGAGTTAATCAGCCCCAGCATTTT.